A selection of T cell receptor beta chains follows, all from one sample in a study of identical twins. MiXCR, run by TCRdb on the 5' RACE reads, gives a single entry per CDR3 protein. The table records 650,000 to 750,000 distinct CDR3 sequences, 21% of them present only once. These data are also associated with another study on T cells expressing NK-cell markers.

Sequencing was carried out using PBMCs. The receptors come from a woman aged 18-35 years in good health. Both conserved end residues are trimmed from each CDR3.

TRBV27,TRBJ2-7,ASSPGRASYEQY
TRBV15,TRBJ2-7,DTSRGGALSLEQY
TRBV12-3/TRBV12-4,TRBJ2-5,ASSSHDGRVTETQY
TRBV12-3/TRBV12-4,TRBJ2-2,ASSIEAGTGELF
TRBV9,TRBJ1-1,ASSVAGHPNTEAF
TRBV20-1,TRBJ2-1,SASNPLAHEQF
TRBV20-1,TRBJ2-7,SAIKGAGGSEQY
TRBV30,TRBJ2-1,AWSPGHLLQF
TRBV20-1,TRBJ2-3,SARRRVLADTQY
TRBV12-3/TRBV12-4,TRBJ1-5,ASSWAGQPQH
TRBV6-5,TRBJ2-2,ASSFPVSSTPGELF
TRBV6-1,TRBJ1-1,ASSKPGQRVGTEAF
TRBV11-2,TRBJ2-1,ASSLRRGSSGTVYNEQF
TRBV6-1,TRBJ2-7,ASRRAGTGLNEQY
TRBV29-1,TRBJ2-5,SVEGRHHETQY
TRBV20-1,TRBJ1-4,SASPPGGHEKLF
TRBV20-1,TRBJ2-7,SAGRQGGYYEQY
TRBV9,TRBJ1-1,ASNPGVGTEAF
TRBV20-1,TRBJ2-1,SAELAVASYEQF
TRBV7-2,TRBJ2-1,ASSFGQGAYNEQF
TRBV29-1,TRBJ2-7,SVSPAGGPYEQY
TRBV9,TRBJ2-1,ASSALLAGVVDEQF
TRBV7-2,TRBJ2-1,ASTLAGNGQF
TRBV20-1,TRBJ2-7,SARAVRGLYEQY
TRBV4-2,TRBJ2-5,ASSQDLWLAEETQY
TRBV15,TRBJ2-5,ATSKGETQY
TRBV5-1,TRBJ2-5,ASSPAVGEETQY